The rows below give T cell receptor beta chains drawn from one sample of a study of cytomegalovirus exposure and HLA in healthy donors. Assay used: immunoSEQ multiplex PCR; TCRdb lists only in-frame clones, some missing. The table shows about 180,000 clones, with 76% occurring only once. Sequencing was done on a sample of PBMCs. These TCRs come from a woman under 40 in good health and CMV-seropositive. Each CDR3 is given with its conserved first and last residue. D genes are given only for firm matches. Not every row has a clone size; where given, it reads once, few, many or a size class.

clone size | D gene | J gene | V gene | CDR3 DNA | CDR3 protein
. | . | TRBJ1-3 | TRBV9 | TGTGCCAGCAGCCCCCGGACAGCGGTCAACTCTGGAAACACCATATATTTT | CASSPRTAVNSGNTIYF
. | . | TRBJ2-6 | TRBV7-8 | TGTGCCAGCAGCCCTACAGGGTCTGGGGCCAACGTCCTGACTTTC | CASSPTGSGANVLTF
. | . | TRBJ1-2 | TRBV30 | TGTGCCTGGACAACAGGGCCATCGGGTGGCTACACCTTC | CAWTTGPSGGYTF
. | . | TRBJ1-1 | TRBV11-1 | TGTGCCAGCAGCATTACAGGGAAGAGCACTGAAGCTTTCTTT | CASSITGKSTEAFF
. | TRBD1 | TRBJ2-7 | TRBV7-9 | TGTGCCAGCAGCAAACAGGGGGCTAGCTCCTACGAGCAGTACTTC | CASSKQGASSYEQYF
few | TRBD1 | TRBJ1-5 | TRBV2 | TGTGCCAGCAGCCCCCGGACAGGGGGCGGCAATCAGCCCCAGCATTTT | CASSPRTGGGNQPQHF
. | . | TRBJ1-2 | TRBV28 | TGTGCCAGCAGTTTGGGGGGGGCGATGAACTATGGCTACACCTTC | CASSLGGAMNYGYTF
. | . | TRBJ1-5 | TRBV19 | TGTGCCAGTAGTATTGTTGGTCGGGGGGTAAATCAGCCCCAGCATTTT | CASSIVGRGVNQPQHF
. | TRBD1 | TRBJ1-2 | TRBV5-6 | TGTGCCAGCAGCTTGGGTCAGGGGGTGGACTATGGCTACACCTTC | CASSLGQGVDYGYTF
. | . | TRBJ1-1 | TRBV19 | TGTGCCAGTAGTTTAGCACTAAACACTGAAGCTTTCTTT | CASSLALNTEAFF
few | . | TRBJ1-2 | TRBV6-4 | TGTGCCAGCAGTGACTCGAATGAGGGCCTAGGGGGCTACACCTTC | CASSDSNEGLGGYTF
. | TRBD1 | TRBJ1-2 | TRBV5-1 | TGCGCCAGCAGCTTGGCCGGGACAGGGGTCCTCTTCTATGGCTACACCTTC | CASSLAGTGVLFYGYTF
few | . | TRBJ1-2 | TRBV7-2 | TGTGCCAGCAGCTTAGGGCCAGGCCGGGGCTATGGCTACACCTTC | CASSLGPGRGYGYTF
. | TRBD1 | TRBJ1-4 | TRBV9 | TGTGCCAGCAGCGTAGGACAGGGGTGGCCAACTAATGAAAAACTGTTTTTT | CASSVGQGWPTNEKLFF
. | . | TRBJ2-7 | TRBV4-2 | TGTGCCAGCAGCCAAGAACAGGGAAGCTCCTACGAGCAGTACTTC | CASSQEQGSSYEQYF
. | TRBD1 | TRBJ2-2 | TRBV5-1 | TGCGCCAGCAGCAACCGGACAGGAGTGACCGGGGAGCTGTTTTTT | CASSNRTGVTGELFF